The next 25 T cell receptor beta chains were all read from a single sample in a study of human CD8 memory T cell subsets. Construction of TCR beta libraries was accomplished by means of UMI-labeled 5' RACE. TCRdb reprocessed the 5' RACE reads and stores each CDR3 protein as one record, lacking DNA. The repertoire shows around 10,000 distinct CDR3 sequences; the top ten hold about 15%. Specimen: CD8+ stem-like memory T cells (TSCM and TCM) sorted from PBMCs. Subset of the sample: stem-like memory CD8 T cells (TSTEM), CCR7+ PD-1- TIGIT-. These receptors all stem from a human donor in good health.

CDR3 protein: CASSPRQQETQYF. This chain joins TRBV7-9 and TRBJ2-5; TCRdb calls TRBD1, which cannot be checked without DNA. CDR3 length: 13 residues. CDR1 and CDR2 (germline): SEHNR, FQNEAQ (reference sequence).

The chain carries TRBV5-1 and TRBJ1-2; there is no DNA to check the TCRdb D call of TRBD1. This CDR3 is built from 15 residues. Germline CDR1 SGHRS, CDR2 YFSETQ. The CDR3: CASSYRQADLYGYTF.

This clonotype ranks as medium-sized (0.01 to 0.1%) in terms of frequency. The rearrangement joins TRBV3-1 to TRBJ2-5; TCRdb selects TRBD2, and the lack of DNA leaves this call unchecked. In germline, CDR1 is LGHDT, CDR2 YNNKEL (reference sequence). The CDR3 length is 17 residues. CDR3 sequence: CASSQDLVAGAQETQYF.

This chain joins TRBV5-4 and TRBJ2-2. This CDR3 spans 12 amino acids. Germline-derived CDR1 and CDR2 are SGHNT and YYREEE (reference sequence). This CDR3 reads CASSFHTGELFF.

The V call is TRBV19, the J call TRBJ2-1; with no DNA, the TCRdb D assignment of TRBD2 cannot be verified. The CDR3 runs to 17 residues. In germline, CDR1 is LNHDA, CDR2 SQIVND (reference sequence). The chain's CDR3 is CASSIDGPSGAYNEQFF.

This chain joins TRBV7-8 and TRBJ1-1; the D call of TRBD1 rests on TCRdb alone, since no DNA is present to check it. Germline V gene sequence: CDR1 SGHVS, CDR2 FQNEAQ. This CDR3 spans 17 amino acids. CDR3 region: CASRFLDRLFVGTEAFF. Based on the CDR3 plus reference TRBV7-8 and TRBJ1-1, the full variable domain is GAGVSQSPRYKVAKRGQDVALRCDPISGHVSLFWYQQALGQGPEFLTYFQNEAQLDKSGLPSDRFFAERPEGSVSTLKIQRTQQEDSAVYLCASRFLDRLFVGTEAFFGQGTRLTVV.

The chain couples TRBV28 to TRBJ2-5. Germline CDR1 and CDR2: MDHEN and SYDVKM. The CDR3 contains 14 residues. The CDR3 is CASMRSPTRETQYF.

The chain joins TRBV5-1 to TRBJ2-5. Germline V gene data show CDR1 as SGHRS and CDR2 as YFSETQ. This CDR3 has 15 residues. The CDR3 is CASSFGPETLETQYF.

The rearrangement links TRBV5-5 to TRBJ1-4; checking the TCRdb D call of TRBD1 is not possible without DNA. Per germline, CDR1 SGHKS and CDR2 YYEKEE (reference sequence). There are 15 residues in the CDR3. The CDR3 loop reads CASSLRGGMGEKLFF.

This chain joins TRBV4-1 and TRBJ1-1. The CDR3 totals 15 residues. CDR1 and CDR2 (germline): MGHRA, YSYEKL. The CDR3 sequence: CASSQAQALNTEAFF.

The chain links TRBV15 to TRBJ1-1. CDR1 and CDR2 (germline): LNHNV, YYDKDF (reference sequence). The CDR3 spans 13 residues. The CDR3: CATSRESNTEAFF.

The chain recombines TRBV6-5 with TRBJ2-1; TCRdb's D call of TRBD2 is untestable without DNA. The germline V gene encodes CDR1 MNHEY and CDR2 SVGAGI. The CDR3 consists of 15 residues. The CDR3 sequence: CASSELAGVYNEQFF.

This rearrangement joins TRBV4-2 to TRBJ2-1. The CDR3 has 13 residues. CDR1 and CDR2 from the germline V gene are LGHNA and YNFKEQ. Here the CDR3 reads CASSQALFPEQFF.

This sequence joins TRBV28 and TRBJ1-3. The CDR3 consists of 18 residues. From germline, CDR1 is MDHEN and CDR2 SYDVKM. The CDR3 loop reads CATGFPRAVLGSGNTIYF. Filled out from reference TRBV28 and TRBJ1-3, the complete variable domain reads DVKVTQSSRYLVKRTGEKVFLECVQDMDHENMFWYRQDPGLGLRLIYFSYDVKMKEKGDIPEGYSVSREKKERFSLILESASTNQTSMYLCATGFPRAVLGSGNTIYFGEGSWLTVV.

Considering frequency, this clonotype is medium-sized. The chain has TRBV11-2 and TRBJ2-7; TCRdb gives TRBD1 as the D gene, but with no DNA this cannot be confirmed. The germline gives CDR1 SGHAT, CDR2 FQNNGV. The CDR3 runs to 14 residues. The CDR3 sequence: CASSTGTGTYEQYF. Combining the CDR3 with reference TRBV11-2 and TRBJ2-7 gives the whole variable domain EAGVAQSPRYKIIEKRQSVAFWCNPISGHATLYWYQQILGQGPKLLIQFQNNGVVDDSQLPKDRFSAERLKGVDSTLKIQPAKLEDSAVYLCASSTGTGTYEQYFGPGTRLTVT.

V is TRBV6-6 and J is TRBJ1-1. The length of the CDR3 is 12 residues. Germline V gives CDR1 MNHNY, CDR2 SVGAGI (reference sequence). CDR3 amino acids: CASSYSTVEAFF.

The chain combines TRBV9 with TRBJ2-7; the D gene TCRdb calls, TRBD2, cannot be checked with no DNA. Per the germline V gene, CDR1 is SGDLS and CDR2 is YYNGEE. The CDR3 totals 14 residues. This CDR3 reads CASSVAGTSREQYF.

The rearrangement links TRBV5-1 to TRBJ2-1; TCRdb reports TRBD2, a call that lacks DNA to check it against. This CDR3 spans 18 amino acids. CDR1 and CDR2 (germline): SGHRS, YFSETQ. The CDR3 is CASSLSSGALSSYNEQFF.

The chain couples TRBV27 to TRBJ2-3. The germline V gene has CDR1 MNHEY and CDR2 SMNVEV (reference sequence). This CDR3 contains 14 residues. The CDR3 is CASSLFRATDTQYF.

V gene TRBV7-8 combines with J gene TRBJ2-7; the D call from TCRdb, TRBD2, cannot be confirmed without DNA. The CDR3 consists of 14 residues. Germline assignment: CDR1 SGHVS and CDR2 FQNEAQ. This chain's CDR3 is CASSLSFGALEQYF. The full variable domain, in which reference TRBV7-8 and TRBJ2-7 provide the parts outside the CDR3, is GAGVSQSPRYKVAKRGQDVALRCDPISGHVSLFWYQQALGQGPEFLTYFQNEAQLDKSGLPSDRFFAERPEGSVSTLKIQRTQQEDSAVYLCASSLSFGALEQYFGPGTRLTVT.

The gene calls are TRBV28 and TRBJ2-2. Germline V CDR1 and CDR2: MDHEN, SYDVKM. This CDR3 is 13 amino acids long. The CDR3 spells CASSFPFTGELFF.

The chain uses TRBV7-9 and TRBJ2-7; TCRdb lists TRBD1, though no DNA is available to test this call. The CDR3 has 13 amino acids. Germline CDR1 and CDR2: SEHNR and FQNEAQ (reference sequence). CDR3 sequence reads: CASSLGSGDEQYF.

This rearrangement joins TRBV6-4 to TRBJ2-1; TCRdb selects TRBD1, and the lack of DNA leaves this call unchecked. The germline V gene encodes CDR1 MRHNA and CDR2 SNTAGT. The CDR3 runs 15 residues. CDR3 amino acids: CASRRFGGGNDEQFF.

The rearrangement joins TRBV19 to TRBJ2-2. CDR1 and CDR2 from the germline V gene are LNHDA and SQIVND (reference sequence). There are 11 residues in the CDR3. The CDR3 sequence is CATFFTGELFF. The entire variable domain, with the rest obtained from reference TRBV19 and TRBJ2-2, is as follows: DGGITQSPKYLFRKEGQNVTLSCEQNLNHDAMYWYRQDPGQGLRLIYYSQIVNDFQKGDIAEGYSVSREKKESFPLTVTSAQKNPTAFYLCATFFTGELFFGEGSRLTVL.

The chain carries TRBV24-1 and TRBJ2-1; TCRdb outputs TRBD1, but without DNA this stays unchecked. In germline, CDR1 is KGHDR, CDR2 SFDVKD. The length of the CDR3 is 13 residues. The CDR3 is CATSDPPGNEQFF.